Presented here are 32 T cell receptor beta chains from one specimen sequenced in a study of T cells in Graves' hyperthyroidism and ophthalmopathy. There were TCR beta CDR3 regions amplified from RNA transcripts. Researchers ran a first-round RT-PCR on the TCR CDR3 using the HTBI primer set. TCRdb called the multiplex PCR reads again in MiXCR, with one record for every CDR3 protein. The sample contains about 460,000 distinct CDR3 sequences, 20% to 25% of which appear only once. The specimen was blood. These receptors were collected from a woman in her sixties or seventies with Graves' ophthalmopathy.

This clonotype was recorded at least ten times. The V call is TRBV12-3 or TRBV12-4, the J call TRBJ1-1; D is ambiguous. The V end lost 2 bases, the J end lost 2 bases, and 9 bases lay between the germline ends. The CDR3 is 14 residues long. The CDR3 DNA follows: TGTGCCAGCAGTTTAACAGCCTTCAACACTGAAGCTTTCTTT. Translation: CASSLTAFNTEAFF.

This clonotype was seen repeatedly, ten times or more. The V call is TRBV27, the J call TRBJ2-2, with 11 bases lining up with TRBD2. Germline V lookup: CDR1 MNHEY, CDR2 SMNVEV (reference sequence). V shed 1 base and J 5 bases; nucleotides not matched to a gene: 3. The CDR3 extends over 16 amino acids. The CDR3 sequence: CASSLLAGGGTGELFF. The CDR3 nucleotides are TGTGCCAGCAGTTTATTAGCGGGAGGGGGTACCGGGGAGCTGTTTTTT.

In its sample, this clonotype was seen many times. This chain joins TRBV5-1 and TRBJ1-1; D ambiguous. The CDR3 is 13 residues long. Germline V gene data show CDR1 as SGHRS and CDR2 as YFSETQ. V was cut by 0 bases and J by 5 bases, with 8 bases left in between. CDR3 sequence reads: CASSLETGTEAFF. The DNA of the CDR3 is TGCGCCAGCAGCTTGGAGACGGGGACTGAAGCTTTCTTT.

This sequence joins TRBV12-3 or TRBV12-4 and TRBJ2-6, with 8 nucleotides matching TRBD2. This CDR3 region has 18 residues. The junction had 11 bases not matched to a gene; V was cut back by 4 bases and J by 3 bases. The CDR3 DNA follows: TGTGCCAGCAGTTCCCCACTCGGGGGGGGGCATGGGGCCAACGTCCTGACTTTC. Translated: CASSSPLGGGHGANVLTF.

The chain links TRBV12-3 or TRBV12-4 to TRBJ1-1; no clear D gene. Trimming pared 6 bases from V and 4 bases from J, leaving 18 bases between. The CDR3 totals 15 residues. This CDR3 reads CASSPGGLYGTEAFF. The CDR3 DNA follows: TGTGCCAGCAGCCCCGGCGGGCTTTATGGCACTGAAGCTTTCTTT.

The CDR3, as DNA: TGCAGTGTTCGGGGACTAGCGGGAGACTACAATGAGCAGTTCTTC. This codes for CSVRGLAGDYNEQFF. The chain joins TRBV20-1 to TRBJ2-1; 14 nucleotides match TRBD2. V lost 7 bases to trimming and J lost 3 bases; unmatched junction nucleotides: 5. There are 15 residues in the CDR3. Germline V gene lookup returns CDR1 DFQATT and CDR2 SNEGSKA (reference sequence).

This clonotype was counted a few times. This rearrangement joins TRBV11-2 to TRBJ2-2; TRBD2 might be the D (5 bases). V was pared by 1 base and J by 5 bases, with 14 bases between. Germline assignment: CDR1 SGHAT and CDR2 FQNNGV. The CDR3 totals 16 residues. The CDR3 region is CASSLGPGSFTGELFF. The DNA of the CDR3 is TGTGCCAGCAGCTTAGGGCCGGGGTCGTTTACCGGGGAGCTGTTTTTT.

This chain connects TRBV6-2 or TRBV6-3 to TRBJ2-5, with D tentatively TRBD1 or TRBD2 (6 bases each). V shed 0 bases and J shed 6 bases, with 11 bases lying between them. The CDR3 extends over 14 amino acids. Germline V gene lookup returns CDR1 MNHEY and CDR2 SVGEGT. The CDR3 sequence: CASSYSGGWKTQYF. In DNA, the CDR3 is TGTGCCAGCAGTTACTCGGGGGGCTGGAAGACCCAGTACTTC.

This clonotype was seen only a few times. Here the CDR3 reads CASSQGRADTQYF. CDR3 DNA sequence: TGTGCCAGCAGCCAAGGGAGGGCCGATACGCAGTATTTT. V and J are TRBV14 and TRBJ2-3; tentative D call: TRBD2 (6 bases). The germline CDR1 and CDR2 sequences are SGHDN and FVKESK. The CDR3 loop spans 13 amino acids. The V end was cut by 1 base, the J end by 6 bases, with 8 bases between.

Points on this clonotype: The conserved phenylalanine or tryptophan normally closing the CDR3 is absent here, so this likely arose from a read error. The rearrangement joins TRBV11-2 to TRBJ1-1; D unresolved. This CDR3 comprises 13 residues. Germline CDR1 SGHAT, CDR2 FQNNGV. The V end was cut by 5 bases, the J end by 4 bases, with 11 bases between. CDR3 sequence reads: CASSPRRVTEAFL. CDR3 bases: TGTGCCAGCAGCCCCCGGAGGGTCACTGAAGCTTTCCTT.

This clonotype has more than one count but fewer than ten. The rearrangement links TRBV29-1 to TRBJ1-5, with D possibly TRBD1 on 5 matching bases. Trimming removed 0 bases at V and 6 bases at J, with 15 bases between. This CDR3 comprises 15 residues. Germline V lookup: CDR1 SQVTM, CDR2 ANQGSEA. The DNA for the CDR3 is TGCAGCGTTGAAGATCTCGGCAGACAGACTCAGCCCCAGCATTTT. Encoded protein: CSVEDLGRQTQPQHF.

A few counts support this clonotype. The CDR3 sequence: CASSSAGTSYEQYF. The CDR3 DNA sequence: TGTGCCAGCAGCTCTGCCGGGACTTCCTACGAGCAGTACTTC. V usage is TRBV9 and J usage is TRBJ2-7; weak D call: TRBD2 (6 bases). Trimming took off 4 bases at V and 1 base at J, with 12 bases between the two ends. The germline V gene has CDR1 SGDLS and CDR2 YYNGEE. The CDR3 has 14 amino acids.

The rearrangement links TRBV4-1 to TRBJ1-1; D perhaps matches TRBD1 (5 bases). The CDR3 extends over 15 amino acids. The V and J ends lost 1 base and 3 bases respectively, with 12 bases between them. Germline CDR1 is MGHRA and CDR2 is YSYEKL. This chain's CDR3 is CASSQAAWGDTEAFF. The CDR3 nucleotides read TGCGCCAGCAGCCAAGCCGCCTGGGGGGACACTGAAGCTTTCTTT.

This clonotype has more than one count but fewer than ten. This chain connects TRBV29-1 to TRBJ2-7, with D perhaps matching TRBD1 (5 bases). CDR1 and CDR2 (germline): SQVTM, ANQGSEA. The length of the CDR3 is 12 residues. CDR3 DNA: TGCACCAAACAGGAGTCAGCCTACGAGCAGTACTTC. Translating it yields CTKQESAYEQYF.

Ten or more counts support this clonotype. The chain is built from TRBV19 and TRBJ2-3; tentatively, D is TRBD2 (5 bases). There are 13 residues in the CDR3. Between the trimmed V and J ends, which lost 9 bases and 1 base, there was a span of 11 bases. CDR1 and CDR2 from the germline V gene are LNHDA and SQIVND (reference sequence). In DNA form, the CDR3 reads TGTGCCAGCAGCACCGGGGGCACAGATACGCAGTATTTT. Translation gives CASSTGGTDTQYF.

This clonotype came up many times. The V gene is TRBV20-1, the J gene TRBJ1-5; TRBD1 might be the D (5 bases). The CDR3 has 14 residues. The V end lost 3 bases, the J end lost 9 bases, and 18 bases lay between the germline ends. Germline loops: CDR1 DFQATT, CDR2 SNEGSKA (reference sequence). The CDR3: CSARAGRFVGPQHF. The CDR3 DNA reads as TGCAGTGCTAGGGCGGGGCGTTTTGTGGGGCCCCAGCATTTT.

Ten or more counts support this clonotype. The gene calls are TRBV10-3 and TRBJ2-7; 8 bases align to TRBD1. The CDR3 is 12 residues long. Trimming removed 9 bases from V and 3 bases from J; junction bases left unmatched: 4. Looked up from germline, CDR1 is ENHRY and CDR2 is SYGVKD. CDR3 region: CAMGQEVYEQYF. The CDR3 nucleotides are TGTGCCATGGGACAGGAGGTCTACGAGCAGTACTTC.

This clonotype was observed at least ten times. This chain links TRBV10-3 with TRBJ2-3; the match to TRBD2 covers 7 bases. The CDR3 extends over 15 amino acids. The germline V gene encodes CDR1 ENHRY and CDR2 SYGVKD. V lost 4 bases, J lost 3 bases, and 7 bases stayed unmatched. The CDR3 sequence: CAISGSGGGTDTQYF. In DNA form, the CDR3 reads TGTGCCATCAGTGGGTCGGGGGGTGGAACAGATACGCAGTATTTT.

This clonotype was seen only a few times. V gene TRBV3-1 combines with J gene TRBJ1-5, with D perhaps TRBD1 (5 bases). CDR1 and CDR2 (germline): LGHDT, YNNKEL (reference sequence). V was pared by 3 bases and J by 5 bases, with 11 bases between. The CDR3 loop spans 14 amino acids. This CDR3 reads CASSQGLRHQPQHF. As DNA, the CDR3 is TGTGCCAGCAGCCAGGGACTCCGACATCAGCCCCAGCATTTT.

The chain carries TRBV20-1 and TRBJ2-5; 8 bases align to TRBD2. Trimming at V came to 6 bases and at J to 2 bases, leaving 5 bases not matched to a gene. Germline V lookup: CDR1 DFQATT, CDR2 SNEGSKA (reference sequence). This CDR3 is 13 amino acids long. DNA of the CDR3: TGCAGTGCGGGGGGACTAGTTCAAGAGACCCAGTACTTC. This sequence encodes CSAGGLVQETQYF.

The V gene is TRBV6-1, the J gene TRBJ2-7; D tentatively reads TRBD1 or TRBD2 (5 bases each). There are 14 residues in the CDR3. The ends were cut back, 5 bases at V and 0 bases at J, with 11 bases in the middle. Germline lookup yields CDR1 MNHNS and CDR2 SASEGT. CDR3 residues: CASSPGTDSYEQYF. The CDR3 nucleotides read TGTGCCAGCAGTCCCGGGACCGACTCCTACGAGCAGTACTTC.

The rearrangement joins TRBV20-1 to TRBJ1-5, with D hard to call. The V end was cut by 4 bases, the J end by 0 bases, with 10 bases between. The CDR3 totals 14 residues. Germline V gene sequence: CDR1 DFQATT, CDR2 SNEGSKA (reference sequence). This chain's CDR3 is CSATLTNSNQPQHF. Written as DNA, the CDR3 is TGCAGTGCTACATTGACGAATAGCAATCAGCCCCAGCATTTT.

A few counts support this clonotype. This sequence joins TRBV11-2 and TRBJ1-4; no clear D gene. The CDR3 is made up of 15 amino acids. Germline V gene sequence: CDR1 SGHAT, CDR2 FQNNGV. V was trimmed by 1 base and J by 5 bases, leaving 11 bases between them. The CDR3 loop reads CASSLGKGQNEKLFF. The CDR3, as DNA: TGTGCCAGCAGCTTAGGGAAGGGTCAAAATGAAAAACTGTTTTTT.

This clonotype was counted ten times or more. The J gene is TRBJ2-7, the V gene TRBV7-8; D not certain. This CDR3 spans 15 amino acids. Trimming removed 1 base at V and 3 bases at J, with 13 bases between. Germline V gene lookup returns CDR1 SGHVS and CDR2 FQNEAQ. This CDR3 reads CASSLDPALSYEQYF. In nucleotides, the CDR3 is TGTGCCAGCAGCTTAGACCCAGCCTTGAGCTACGAGCAGTACTTC.

The chain has TRBV27 and TRBJ2-1; 8 nucleotides line up with TRBD2. Germline V gene data show CDR1 as MNHEY and CDR2 as SMNVEV (reference sequence). V lost 7 bases, J lost 6 bases, and 17 bases stayed unmatched. The CDR3 is made up of 17 amino acids. This CDR3 reads CASITRPGVAGSNEQFF. DNA of the CDR3: TGTGCCAGCATTACCCGCCCCGGGGTAGCGGGAAGCAATGAGCAGTTCTTC.

This clonotype was recorded at least ten times. The chain recombines TRBV7-2 with TRBJ1-4; the D is unclear. The CDR3 runs 14 residues. The V end lost 2 bases, the J end lost 5 bases, and 9 bases lay between the germline ends. Germline CDR1 and CDR2: SGHTA and FQGNSA. This chain's CDR3 is CASSLPSPNEKLFF. The CDR3 nucleotides read TGTGCCAGCAGCTTACCCAGTCCAAATGAAAAACTGTTTTTT.

This clonotype was counted ten times or more. The rearrangement uses TRBV18 and TRBJ1-1; unclear D gene. V dropped 1 base and J dropped 3 bases, with 6 bases sitting between them. The CDR3 is 13 residues long. The germline V gene has CDR1 KGHSH and CDR2 LQKENI. The CDR3 sequence is CASSPRLDTEAFF. CDR3 nucleotides: TGTGCCAGCTCACCACGCTTGGACACTGAAGCTTTCTTT.

V gene TRBV19 combines with J gene TRBJ1-2; 7 positions agree with TRBD1. This CDR3 contains 15 residues. Germline CDR1 LNHDA, CDR2 SQIVND (reference sequence). V dropped 7 bases and J dropped 3; count of bases not matched to a gene: 11. CDR3 loop: CASTVPGTADYGYTF. The CDR3 region has the DNA TGTGCCAGTACCGTTCCCGGGACAGCGGACTATGGCTACACCTTC.

The sample holds many counts of this clonotype. V usage is TRBV3-1 and J usage is TRBJ1-5; D gene unclear. This CDR3 spans 15 amino acids. Trimming removed 1 base at V and 5 bases at J, with 12 bases between. CDR1 LGHDT and CDR2 YNNKEL come from the germline V gene (reference sequence). The CDR3 spells CASSQALGEHQPQHF. For the CDR3, the DNA is TGTGCCAGCAGCCAAGCGCTAGGCGAGCATCAGCCCCAGCATTTT. Full variable domain (outside the CDR3, taken from reference TRBV3-1 and TRBJ1-5): DTAVSQTPKYLVTQMGNDKSIKCEQNLGHDTMYWYKQDSKKFLKIMFSYNNKELIINETVPNRFSPKSPDKAHLNLHINSLELGDSAVYFCASSQALGEHQPQHFGDGTRLSIL.

Comment on this clonotype: A much more abundant neighbour one base away suggests this may be a read error. V gene TRBV11-2 combines with J gene TRBJ1-1; D may be TRBD1 (5 bases). Germline V lookup: CDR1 SGHAT, CDR2 FQNNGV. This CDR3 comprises 14 residues. DNA for the CDR3: TGTGCCAGCAGCCGGGGACGGCAGAACACTAAAGCTTTCTTT. Its translation: CASSRGRQNTKAFF. Filled out from reference TRBV11-2 and TRBJ1-1, the complete variable domain reads EAGVAQSPRYKIIEKRQSVAFWCNPISGHATLYWYQQILGQGPKLLIQFQNNGVVDDSQLPKDRFSAERLKGVDSTLKIQPAKLEDSAVYLCASSRGRQNTKAFFGQGTRLTVV.

This clonotype appeared a few times. The chain combines TRBV28 with TRBJ2-7, with 9 bases aligning to TRBD2. The germline V gene encodes CDR1 MDHEN and CDR2 SYDVKM. The V segment lost 4 bases and the J segment 9 bases; nucleotides outside the gene matches: 4. The CDR3 runs to 12 residues. The CDR3 sequence is CASSSGLALQYF. DNA of the CDR3: TGTGCCAGCAGTTCCGGACTAGCGCTGCAGTACTTC.

The sample holds a few counts of this clonotype. This chain uses TRBV6-1 with TRBJ1-1; D ambiguous. CDR3 length equals 13 residues. CDR1 is MNHNS, CDR2 SASEGT, per germline. The germline V and J ends were trimmed by 6 bases and 2 bases, with 10 bases remaining between them. The CDR3 loop reads CASRALINTEAFF. CDR3 sequence (DNA): TGTGCCAGCAGAGCCTTAATAAACACTGAAGCTTTCTTT.